This T cell receptor beta chain was retrieved from a study of blood T cell repertoires in COVID-19. Methods used by the authors: Researchers report that nucleated cell counts were estimated from reference gene primer amplification. The method was immunoSEQ multiplex PCR; TCRdb's version includes in-frame clones alone and lacks a portion of them. Clone size and V and J calls were adopted from that table, with D and trimming inferred from the DNA. The sample consists of some 270,000 clones, about nine tenths of them appearing once. V was clipped by 6 bases and J by 6 bases; unmatched bases: 7. Germline V gene data show CDR1 as MNHEY and CDR2 as SMNVEV (reference sequence). The CDR3 contains 13 residues.

The TCR was taken from a man aged 40-50 years with active or convalescent COVID-19. The sample taken for sequencing was peripheral blood. This sequence joins TRBV27 and TRBJ1-1; 7 bases agree with TRBD1. CDR3 loop: CASRNDRVSEAFF. CDR3 in DNA: TGTGCCAGCAGAAACGACAGGGTCTCTGAAGCTTTCTTT.